This TCR beta chain was recorded in a study of blood T cell repertoires in COVID-19 (dated by TCRdb to about 2020). Background for the entire study: Samples from collaborators originated in the United States, Italy and Spain and spanned both the acute and convalescent phases of COVID-19. The dataset comprised deeply sampled blood TCRbeta repertoires from subjects exposed to, actively infected with, or recovered from COVID-19. The material from the prospective study consisted of cDNA or gDNA derived from T cells, B-cell-depleted T cells, or PBMCs. HLA class I and class II types, where available, came from metadata supplied by the sample provider rather than from assay-based typing. Samples came from the ongoing ImmuneRACE study (first 160 participants) plus 1,254 subjects from 6 global collaborators. Nearly every sample came with metadata listing a de-identified subject ID, COVID-19 status, age in years and sex. The repertoires were released in a freely available public database meant as a resource for research on the immune response to SARS-CoV-2.

Samples from volunteer blood donors who had recovered from COVID-19 were contributed by a second Seattle source. Each collaborating institution followed its own protocols to collect whole blood in K2EDTA tubes. For TCRbeta analysis, collaborators shipped samples in one of three forms: frozen whole blood, isolated PBMCs, or DNA extracted from either of those sample types. Comments on this clone: The clone's antigen remains unknown. Base-call qualities are not available, and no considerably larger clone is one nucleotide away.

TCRbeta CDR3 regions were amplified from genomic DNA using the immunoSEQ Assay, a bias-controlled multiplex PCR. In the original analysis: Nucleated cell counts per sample were estimated from amplification of reference gene primers within the assay. To quantify the absolute abundance of each unique TCRbeta CDR3 rearrangement, sequence reads were collapsed and filtered. For each sample, productive Simpson clonality was calculated by taking the square root of Simpson's diversity index across productive rearrangements. TCRdb carries this immuneACCESS record with in-frame sequences only. Its versions omit some clonotypes, under half of them owing to an unresolved V gene in the studies checked, with the rest unexplained. V and J calls and clone size follow that table, whereas D and trimming were derived from the DNA. In all, the sample holds around 270,000 clones, and around 89% of those were seen once. The ten largest account for over 4% of the sample.

The full study reports these points: The quantity of clinical and demographic metadata differed by source and by participant and was supplied without curation.

This receptor was taken from a man in his 60s who had recovered from COVID-19. The sample taken for sequencing was peripheral blood.

The CDR3 in this case is CASSSGGSAYEQYF. The DNA sequence is as follows: TGTGCCAGTAGTAGCGGGGGATCTGCCTACGAGCAGTACTTC. This sequence uses TRBV19 and TRBJ2-7; 7 central bases correspond to TRBD2. The CDR3 goes from the cysteine to the phenylalanine over 14 residues. The sequence is cut down to CDR3 DNA, 42 bases in frame from base 1. Via the germline V gene (reference sequence), CDR1 is LNHDA and CDR2 SQIVND. Trimming removed 4 bases from V and 2 bases from J; the gene matches leave 5 bases unexplained.